This is a list of T cell receptor beta chains from one sample in a study of response to subunit inactivated influenza vaccine. TCRdb redid the calling of the RT-PCR reads with MiXCR, one entry per CDR3 protein. The table lists about 800,000 distinct CDR3 sequences, around 21% of them singletons. Sequenced here: PBMCs from blood, sampled around 5 days after vaccination. The receptor source for this set is a man in his forties or fifties who received an inactivated influenza vaccine. The CDR3 runs from the conserved cysteine through the conserved F or W. The D gene is left open where the match is weak. Rows may omit the clone size; those that give it use once, few, many or a size class.

d_call	clone_size	j_call	v_call	cdr3_aa	cdr3_nt
-	many	TRBJ1-1	TRBV5-1	CASSFAKTDTEAFF	TGCGCCAGCAGCTTCGCCAAGACGGACACTGAAGCTTTCTTT
-	few	TRBJ1-1	TRBV29-1	CSVAGRMNTEAFF	TGCAGCGTTGCCGGGAGAATGAACACTGAAGCTTTCTTT
-	-	TRBJ2-7	TRBV28	CASSIPGLTYEQYF	TGTGCCAGCAGTATACCGGGCCTTACCTACGAGCAGTACTTC
-	-	TRBJ1-5	TRBV20-1	CSASGGSSQPQHF	TGCAGTGCTAGTGGAGGGAGTAGTCAGCCCCAGCATTTT
TRBD1	-	TRBJ2-6	TRBV10-2	CASRTQGQGASGANVLTF	TGCGCCAGCAGAACCCAGGGACAGGGGGCGTCTGGGGCCAACGTCCTGACTTTC
-	many	TRBJ2-7	TRBV7-9	CASNPDGRWHEQYF	TGTGCCAGCAACCCGGACGGACGATGGCACGAGCAGTACTTC
-	few	TRBJ2-3	TRBV4-3	CASSQDIALQDTQYF	TGCGCCAGCAGCCAAGATATCGCCCTCCAAGATACGCAGTATTTT
-	-	TRBJ2-2	TRBV11-3	CASSLGLQRANTGELFF	TGTGCCAGCAGCTTAGGGTTACAACGGGCGAACACCGGGGAGCTGTTTTTT
-	few	TRBJ2-1	TRBV12-3/TRBV12-4	CASASYSYNEQFF	TGTGCCAGCGCGTCGTATTCCTACAATGAGCAGTTCTTC
TRBD2	many	TRBJ2-1	TRBV6-2/TRBV6-3	CASSYSSTSGIYNEQFF	TGTGCCAGCAGTTACTCGAGTACCAGCGGGATCTACAATGAGCAGTTCTTC